This entry lists 27 T cell receptor beta chains sequenced from one sample in a study of CXCR3-negative and CXCR3-positive naive CD8 T cells. Preparation of TRB cDNA libraries relied on 5' RACE carrying UMI labels. TCRdb re-analyzed the 5' RACE reads; it lists each CDR3 protein once, without DNA. With approximately 140,000 distinct CDR3 sequences in the sample, the ten largest clones hold under 0.35%. These TCRs are of unknown antigen specificity. General study points: CXCR3-positive naive cells carried more hydrophobic TRB CDR3s than CXCR3-negative ones.

Sequencing was done on a sample of naive CXCR3+ CD8+ T cells from blood. Subset meaning: CD45RO-CCR7+CD27+CD95- naive CD8+ T cells expressing CXCR3 (TNR3+). The source is a human donor in good health. Some clones in this sample may be carry-over from other donors' samples.

The chain recombines TRBV28 with TRBJ1-5. This CDR3 is 16 amino acids long. CDR1 and CDR2 (germline): MDHEN, SYDVKM. CDR3 in amino acids: CASSLWQAYSNQPQHF.

CDR3: CSVDFRTEAFTDTQYF. The chain combines TRBV29-1 with TRBJ2-3. CDR1 and CDR2 from the germline V gene are SQVTM and ANQGSEA. This CDR3 has 16 residues.

The chain has TRBV19 and TRBJ1-5. The CDR3 extends over 15 amino acids. The germline V gene encodes CDR1 LNHDA and CDR2 SQIVND (reference sequence). CDR3: CASSIDVGSNQPQHF.

This chain connects TRBV14 to TRBJ1-2. CDR1 SGHDN and CDR2 FVKESK come from the germline V gene. This CDR3 contains 13 residues. CDR3 sequence reads: CASSRDGLDGYTF.

The gene calls are TRBV20-1 and TRBJ2-7; with no DNA, the TCRdb D assignment of TRBD1 cannot be verified. This CDR3 comprises 15 residues. Germline V gene lookup returns CDR1 DFQATT and CDR2 SNEGSKA (reference sequence). The CDR3 sequence is CSARDGTALVYEQYF.

V is TRBV5-6 and J is TRBJ2-1; TCRdb's D gene call, TRBD1, goes unchecked for lack of DNA. Germline CDR1 is SGHDT and CDR2 is YYEEEE. The CDR3 spans 15 residues. CDR3: CASSSHGARENEQFF.

The chain carries TRBV13 and TRBJ2-1; the D gene TCRdb calls, TRBD1, cannot be checked with no DNA. CDR1 is PRHDT and CDR2 is FYEKMQ in the germline V gene (reference sequence). CDR3 length equals 17 residues. CDR3 sequence reads: CASSSLGVEGPYNEQFF.

The chain is built from TRBV12-3 or TRBV12-4 and TRBJ2-1; lacking DNA, the TRBD1 call made by TCRdb goes unchecked. The CDR3 spans 14 residues. CDR3 in amino acids: CASSPPRNRNEQFF.

The V call is TRBV5-5, the J call TRBJ2-2. This CDR3 has 15 residues. Germline V gene data show CDR1 as SGHKS and CDR2 as YYEKEE (reference sequence). CDR3 in amino acids: CASSEEGSNTGELFF.

This chain links TRBV30 with TRBJ2-1. This CDR3 has 15 amino acids. Germline V gives CDR1 GTSNPN, CDR2 SVGIG (reference sequence). The CDR3 is CAWSVYGTTYNEQFF.

The V and J genes are TRBV28 and TRBJ1-5. The length of the CDR3 is 13 residues. Germline CDR1 MDHEN, CDR2 SYDVKM. The CDR3 loop reads CASRGKGNQPQHF. The full variable domain, completed using reference TRBV28 and TRBJ1-5, is DVKVTQSSRYLVKRTGEKVFLECVQDMDHENMFWYRQDPGLGLRLIYFSYDVKMKEKGDIPEGYSVSREKKERFSLILESASTNQTSMYLCASRGKGNQPQHFGDGTRLSIL.

This sequence joins TRBV6-5 and TRBJ2-2; TCRdb indicates TRBD1, and absent DNA this call remains unverified. The germline V gene encodes CDR1 MNHEY and CDR2 SVGAGI. The CDR3 totals 14 residues. The CDR3 spells CASSPLSNTGELFF.

J is TRBJ2-2 and V is TRBV28; TCRdb's D gene call, TRBD2, goes unchecked for lack of DNA. Germline values: CDR1 MDHEN, CDR2 SYDVKM. CDR3 length equals 16 residues. CDR3: CASSLRREGLSGELFF. Together with reference TRBV28 and TRBJ2-2, the CDR3 gives the full variable domain: DVKVTQSSRYLVKRTGEKVFLECVQDMDHENMFWYRQDPGLGLRLIYFSYDVKMKEKGDIPEGYSVSREKKERFSLILESASTNQTSMYLCASSLRREGLSGELFFGEGSRLTVL.

The gene calls are TRBV13 and TRBJ1-1; lacking DNA, the TRBD1 call made by TCRdb goes unchecked. This CDR3 is 16 amino acids long. Germline V gives CDR1 PRHDT, CDR2 FYEKMQ (reference sequence). CDR3 loop: CASSSIPTGANTEAFF.

The chain uses TRBV29-1 and TRBJ2-7; TCRdb selects TRBD1, and the lack of DNA leaves this call unchecked. The CDR3 is made up of 17 amino acids. Germline V gene data show CDR1 as SQVTM and CDR2 as ANQGSEA. The CDR3 region is CSVEDGPTGGSFYEQYF.

V gene TRBV12-3 or TRBV12-4 combines with J gene TRBJ2-3; TCRdb calls TRBD1, which cannot be checked without DNA. The length of the CDR3 is 12 residues. The CDR3 spells CASSVTADTQYF.

This sequence joins TRBV29-1 and TRBJ2-1; the TRBD2 assignment by TCRdb is unverifiable without DNA. CDR1 is SQVTM, CDR2 ANQGSEA, per germline. The CDR3 is made up of 16 amino acids. CDR3 in amino acids: CSVEGLAASTYNEQFF.

The chain uses TRBV7-6 and TRBJ1-1; TCRdb designates TRBD1, a call that cannot be tested without DNA. This CDR3 is 14 amino acids long. Germline V gene lookup returns CDR1 SGHVS and CDR2 FNYEAQ. The CDR3 spells CASSPLQGNTEALF. Filled out from reference TRBV7-6 and TRBJ1-1, the complete variable domain reads GAGVSQSPRYKVTKRGQDVALRCDPISGHVSLYWYRQALGQGPEFLTYFNYEAQQDKSGLPNDRFSAERPEGSISTLTIQRTEQRDSAMYRCASSPLQGNTEALFGQGTRLTVV.

J is TRBJ1-5 and V is TRBV4-1; TCRdb selects TRBD1, and the lack of DNA leaves this call unchecked. The CDR3 totals 16 residues. Germline V lookup: CDR1 MGHRA, CDR2 YSYEKL. CDR3 residues: CASSLGTGDDNQPQHF.

V usage is TRBV12-3 or TRBV12-4 and J usage is TRBJ2-1; there is no DNA to check the TCRdb D call of TRBD2. CDR3 size: 17 residues. The CDR3 sequence is CASSPDGTASSYNEQFF.

The chain links TRBV19 to TRBJ1-5; TCRdb's D call of TRBD1 is untestable without DNA. Germline V gene data show CDR1 as LNHDA and CDR2 as SQIVND (reference sequence). The CDR3 is 15 amino acids. The CDR3 spells CASVTTGYSNQPQHF.

The chain is built from TRBV12-3 or TRBV12-4 and TRBJ2-7. The CDR3 consists of 13 residues. CDR3 amino acids: CASSFSQSYEQYF.

This chain uses TRBV10-1 with TRBJ1-5; TCRdb's D call of TRBD1 is untestable without DNA. The CDR3 totals 17 residues. Germline assignment: CDR1 WNHNN and CDR2 SYGVQD (reference sequence). The CDR3 reads CASNPGGQFSSNQPQHF.

The CDR3 loop reads CASSHTGLAGHNEQFF. The chain links TRBV7-9 to TRBJ2-1; TCRdb picks TRBD2, but there is no DNA to check that call. Germline V gene data show CDR1 as SEHNR and CDR2 as FQNEAQ (reference sequence). The length of the CDR3 is 16 residues.

The gene calls are TRBV9 and TRBJ1-1. The germline V gene has CDR1 SGDLS and CDR2 YYNGEE. The CDR3 is made up of 13 amino acids. The CDR3 protein is CASSVATGIEAFF.

The V and J genes are TRBV28 and TRBJ2-3; TCRdb indicates TRBD1, and absent DNA this call remains unverified. Germline V lookup: CDR1 MDHEN, CDR2 SYDVKM. The CDR3 sequence is 13 residues long. CDR3 sequence reads: CASSLRGIDTQYF.

The rearrangement links TRBV5-1 to TRBJ2-1; the TCRdb D gene call, TRBD2, has no DNA to confirm it. Germline V CDR1 and CDR2: SGHRS, YFSETQ. CDR3 length equals 16 residues. CDR3 amino acids: CASSLLAGGPGVEQFF.